A single T cell receptor beta chain is shown here with its context. The data are from a study of T cells in localized non-small cell lung cancer. Profiled with immunoSEQ multiplex PCR; TCRdb holds only in-frame clones, not every one. Of tens of thousands of clones listed, approximately 87% were seen once; the top ten hold 0.95% to 1.3%. Germline V gene sequence: CDR1 GTSNPN, CDR2 SVGIG (reference sequence). CDR3 length: 12 amino acids. Trimming took off 7 bases at V and 3 bases at J, with 12 bases between the two ends. The source material was peripheral blood, sampled before any cancer treatment. V usage is TRBV30 and J usage is TRBJ1-2; D uncertain. The clonotype originates from a woman aged 35 to 75 with stage I lung adenocarcinoma. The chain's CDR3 is CASQSGYYGYTF. CDR3 DNA: TGTGCCTCCCAGAGCGGTTACTATGGCTACACCTTC.